A single sample is the source of the 18 T cell receptor beta chains below, sequenced in a study of early stage breast cancer tumors. Measured with immunoSEQ multiplex PCR; TCRdb has only the in-frame clones, and not every one. Of approximately 11,000 clones in the sample, about 81% were seen once. The sample comprised breast tumor tissue. These receptors were obtained from an older person with breast cancer.

In this sample, this clone turned up once. This chain joins TRBV23-1 and TRBJ2-7, with D maybe TRBD1 (6 bases). TRBV23-1 is identified as an open reading frame with a role that is uncertain. The CDR3 totals 16 residues. V was pared by 3 bases and J by 3 bases, with 18 bases between. The CDR3 spells CASSQNNREAFYEQYF. Written as DNA, the CDR3 is TGCGCCAGCAGTCAGAATAACAGGGAAGCGTTCTACGAGCAGTACTTC.

There are a few counts of this clone. This sequence joins TRBV4-3 and TRBJ1-2; tentatively, D is TRBD1 (5 bases). CDR3 length: 15 amino acids. In germline, CDR1 is LGHNA, CDR2 YSLEER. V lost 2 bases and J lost 0, with 10 bases in between. CDR3 protein: CASSQTRATNYGYTF. For the CDR3, the DNA is TGCGCCAGCAGCCAAACCAGGGCCACTAACTATGGCTACACCTTC.

J is TRBJ2-3 and V is TRBV5-4, with a possible D match to TRBD2 (6 bases). This CDR3 spans 15 amino acids. The V and J ends lost 1 base and 6 bases respectively, with 15 bases between them. Germline-derived CDR1 and CDR2 are SGHNT and YYREEE (reference sequence). The CDR3 here is CASSLTRERSDTQYF. In nucleotides, the CDR3 is TGTGCCAGCAGCTTGACCCGGGAGCGGTCTGATACGCAGTATTTT. The complete variable domain, with remaining parts taken from reference TRBV5-4 and TRBJ2-3, reads ETGVTQSPTHLIKTRGQQVTLRCSSQSGHNTVSWYQQALGQGPQFIFQYYREEENGRGNFPPRFSGLQFPNYSSELNVNALELDDSALYLCASSLTRERSDTQYFGPGTRLTVL.

The genes are TRBV28 and TRBJ2-1; the match to TRBD2 covers 9 bases. Germline values: CDR1 MDHEN, CDR2 SYDVKM. V was clipped by 5 bases and J by 6 bases; unmatched bases: 8. The CDR3 is 15 residues long. The CDR3 DNA reads TGTGCCAGCAGTCCCACAGCACTAGCGGGCAATGAGCAGTTCTTC. Its protein product is CASSPTALAGNEQFF.

The rearrangement links TRBV9 to TRBJ2-7, with D perhaps matching TRBD1 (6 bases). The germline CDR1 and CDR2 sequences are SGDLS and YYNGEE. V shed 4 bases and J shed 6 bases, with 11 bases lying between them. This CDR3 contains 12 residues. Here the CDR3 reads CASSNPGAEQYF. DNA of the CDR3: TGTGCCAGCAGCAACCCAGGGGCCGAGCAGTACTTC.

The gene calls are TRBV19 and TRBJ2-2; TRBD1 agrees at 7 bases. The germline CDR1 and CDR2 sequences are LNHDA and SQIVND (reference sequence). The V and J ends lost 5 bases and 6 bases, in that order; junction bases with no gene match: 6. This CDR3 is 14 amino acids long. In DNA, the CDR3 is TGTGCCAGTAGTGCCGGCAGGGGGTCCGGGGAGCTGTTTTTT. Amino acid sequence: CASSAGRGSGELFF.

The chain joins TRBV7-2 to TRBJ2-3, with 9 bases matching TRBD1. The germline gives CDR1 SGHTA, CDR2 FQGNSA. This CDR3 comprises 14 residues. The J segment lost 4 bases and the V segment lost 5 bases, leaving 4 bases of the junction unmatched. The CDR3 coding sequence is TGTGCCAGCAGCCCCGGACAGGGGCCAGATACGCAGTATTTT. Protein: CASSPGQGPDTQYF.

The sample holds a few counts of this clone. The chain links TRBV6-1 to TRBJ1-6; 11 bases align to TRBD1. There are 13 residues in the CDR3. Losses at the gene ends were 8 bases for V and 10 bases for J; bases not matched to a gene: 4. Germline lookup yields CDR1 MNHNS and CDR2 SASEGT. The CDR3 bases are TGTGCCAGCTGGGGACAGGGGGGATCACCCCTCCACTTT. Translation: CASWGQGGSPLHF.

The chain employs TRBV9 and TRBJ2-2; TRBD1 matches 9 bases. Germline V lookup: CDR1 SGDLS, CDR2 YYNGEE. CDR3 length: 16 amino acids. After removal of 4 bases from V and 6 bases from J, the junction contained 10 bases not matched to a gene. The CDR3 region has the DNA TGTGCCAGCAGCCCCGCTACAGGGGGCGACGCCGGGGAGCTGTTTTTT. It yields the protein CASSPATGGDAGELFF. The whole variable domain, remainder taken from reference TRBV9 and TRBJ2-2, is DSGVTQTPKHLITATGQRVTLRCSPRSGDLSVYWYQQSLDQGLQFLIQYYNGEERAKGNILERFSAQQFPDLHSELNLSSLELGDSALYFCASSPATGGDAGELFFGEGSRLTVL.

The V gene is TRBV6-1, the J gene TRBJ2-6, with TRBD1 as a possible D gene (5 bases). Germline V lookup: CDR1 MNHNS, CDR2 SASEGT. V was shortened by 3 bases and J by 2 bases, with 20 bases between the two germline ends. CDR3 size: 19 residues. In nucleotides, the CDR3 is TGTGCCAGCAGTGATCGTGTTGCAGGGTACCTCCCTGGGGCCAACGTCCTGACTTTC. This sequence encodes CASSDRVAGYLPGANVLTF.

V usage is TRBV18 and J usage is TRBJ2-7, with no clear D. There are 13 residues in the CDR3. Trimming removed 3 bases at V and 5 bases at J, with 11 bases between. Germline V CDR1 and CDR2: KGHSH, LQKENI. The CDR3 loop is CASSPFQADEQYF. CDR3 coding DNA: TGTGCCAGCTCACCCTTCCAAGCCGACGAGCAGTACTTC.

The V gene is TRBV7-9, the J gene TRBJ2-7; TRBD1 is a possible D gene (6 bases). V lost 1 base to trimming and J lost 4 bases, with 17 bases between them. CDR1 is SEHNR and CDR2 is FQNEAQ in the germline V gene (reference sequence). The CDR3 contains 16 residues. The chain's CDR3 is CASSLGFSAGDYEQYF. The CDR3 coding sequence is TGTGCCAGCAGCTTAGGATTCTCGGCAGGGGATTACGAGCAGTACTTC.

The V call is TRBV18, the J call TRBJ2-7; TRBD2 matches at 7 bases. CDR1 is KGHSH, CDR2 LQKENI, per germline. Trimming removed 3 bases from V and 6 bases from J; junction bases left unmatched: 11. The CDR3 consists of 15 residues. CDR3 bases: TGTGCCAGCTCACCCTCGGAGGGAGGGTACGGCGAGCAGTACTTC. It encodes CASSPSEGGYGEQYF. The full variable domain, its missing parts supplied by reference TRBV18 and TRBJ2-7, is NAGVMQNPRHLVRRRGQEARLRCSPMKGHSHVYWYRQLPEEGLKFMVYLQKENIIDESGMPKERFSAEFPKEGPSILRIQQVVRGDSAAYFCASSPSEGGYGEQYFGPGTRLTVT.

The chain links TRBV12-5 to TRBJ2-7; TRBD2 matches 8 bases. Germline V gene data show CDR1 as LGHNT and CDR2 as FRNRAP. With V trimmed by 5 bases and J by 4 bases, 16 bases remained unmatched. The CDR3 is 17 amino acids. CDR3 DNA: TGTGCTAGTGGTCCGACCGGGGGCGGGGGGCGCGGGTACGAGCAGTACTTC. Translating gives CASGPTGGGGRGYEQYF.

This sequence joins TRBV30 and TRBJ1-1; no definite D call. Per germline, CDR1 GTSNPN and CDR2 SVGIG (reference sequence). This CDR3 is 11 amino acids long. The V end lost 1 base, the J end lost 10 bases, and 10 bases lay between the germline ends. CDR3 amino acids: CAWSGQRRAFF. DNA for the CDR3: TGTGCCTGGAGTGGCCAGAGGAGAGCTTTCTTT.

This chain links TRBV29-1 with TRBJ2-1; 10 bases fit TRBD2. The CDR3 length is 13 residues. Germline values: CDR1 SQVTM, CDR2 ANQGSEA. V shed 2 bases and J 9 bases; nucleotides not matched to a gene: 4. CDR3 DNA sequence: TGCAGCGTTGAACTAGCGGGAGCTGGTGAGCAGTTCTTC. Its protein product is CSVELAGAGEQFF.

V and J are TRBV9 and TRBJ1-1; D not resolved. The CDR3 has 18 amino acids. Germline loops: CDR1 SGDLS, CDR2 YYNGEE. V dropped 2 bases and J dropped 0 bases, with 20 bases sitting between them. CDR3 region: CASSVGDLAARMNTEAFF. In DNA form, the CDR3 reads TGTGCCAGCAGCGTGGGTGACTTAGCAGCCCGAATGAACACTGAAGCTTTCTTT.

The V call is TRBV7-8, the J call TRBJ1-6; D gene uncertain. V was shortened by 8 bases and J by 6 bases, with 11 bases between the two germline ends. The CDR3 runs to 13 residues. Looked up from germline, CDR1 is SGHVS and CDR2 is FQNEAQ. The CDR3 nucleotides are TGTGCCAGCTGGGCGGGAGGTAATTCACCCCTCCACTTT. Amino acid sequence: CASWAGGNSPLHF. The full variable domain, its missing parts supplied by reference TRBV7-8 and TRBJ1-6, is GAGVSQSPRYKVAKRGQDVALRCDPISGHVSLFWYQQALGQGPEFLTYFQNEAQLDKSGLPSDRFFAERPEGSVSTLKIQRTQQEDSAVYLCASWAGGNSPLHFGNGTRLTVT.